The 20 T cell receptor beta chains presented below share a single source sample, sequenced in a study of blood T cell repertoires in COVID-19. The assay was immunoSEQ multiplex PCR, and TCRdb's table has in-frame clones only and misses some. This sample yields hundreds of thousands of clones, of which roughly 89% are seen a single time; around 16% belongs to the top ten. What was sequenced was PBMCs or T cells enriched from blood (not recorded which). These receptors were obtained from a man aged 25-45 years who had been exposed to COVID-19.

The rearrangement links TRBV2 to TRBJ2-5, with a possible D match to TRBD1 (7 bases). This CDR3 is 13 amino acids long. Per the germline V gene, CDR1 is SNHLY and CDR2 is FYNNEI. The V and J ends lost 5 bases and 5 bases respectively, with 12 bases between them. The CDR3 protein is CASSTAGGETQYF. For the CDR3, the DNA is TGTGCCAGCAGTACGGCAGGGGGGGAGACCCAGTACTTC.

J is TRBJ2-7 and V is TRBV7-2; D is unclear. The CDR3 has 13 amino acids. V was trimmed by 3 bases and J by 0 bases, leaving 6 bases between them. CDR1 SGHTA and CDR2 FQGNSA come from the germline V gene. As DNA, the CDR3 is TGTGCCAGCAGCTTTTCTAGCTCCTACGAGCAGTACTTC. Its protein product is CASSFSSSYEQYF.

This clone was observed a few times. V usage is TRBV3-1 (or the pseudogene TRBV3-2) and J usage is TRBJ1-3; 8 bases agree with TRBD1. CDR3 length: 18 amino acids. V was clipped by 7 bases and J by 0 bases; unmatched bases: 14. Germline CDR1 LGHDT, CDR2 YNNKEL (reference sequence). The CDR3: CASTPRGTGDLSGNTIYF. The CDR3 DNA is TGTGCCAGCACCCCCCGCGGGACAGGCGATCTCTCTGGAAACACCATATATTTT.

The chain has TRBV5-1 and TRBJ2-7, with TRBD2 identical over 9 bases. Per germline, CDR1 SGHRS and CDR2 YFSETQ. V lost 4 bases to trimming and J lost 2 bases; unmatched junction nucleotides: 10. The CDR3 has 16 amino acids. The CDR3 reads CASSPSSGGGTYEQYF. The CDR3 coding sequence is TGCGCCAGCAGCCCCAGTAGCGGGGGAGGCACCTACGAGCAGTACTTC.

The chain recombines TRBV10-3 with TRBJ2-2; D uncertain. Deletions cut 8 bases from V and 0 bases from J, with 13 bases between. This CDR3 contains 15 residues. Germline V gene data show CDR1 as ENHRY and CDR2 as SYGVKD. The CDR3 is CAIPGSSANTGELFF. CDR3 DNA: TGTGCCATCCCGGGTTCCAGCGCGAACACCGGGGAGCTGTTTTTT.

The chain couples TRBV7-9 to TRBJ2-2; D gene unclear. CDR3 length equals 12 residues. Trimming took 5 bases from V and 3 from J, leaving 4 bases between them. Germline CDR1 reads SEHNR; CDR2 reads FQNEAQ (reference sequence). CDR3 sequence: CASSRDTGELFF. In DNA, the CDR3 is TGTGCCAGCAGCCGGGACACCGGGGAGCTGTTTTTT.

This chain joins TRBV12-5 and TRBJ2-5; 12 positions match TRBD2. The CDR3 is made up of 15 amino acids. Germline CDR1 is LGHNT and CDR2 is FRNRAP. The junction had 6 bases not matched to a gene; V was cut back by 5 bases and J by 5 bases. CDR3 in amino acids: CASGQRLAGDETQYF. DNA for the CDR3: TGTGCTAGTGGTCAAAGACTAGCGGGGGATGAGACCCAGTACTTC.

The V and J genes are TRBV5-6 and TRBJ2-6; D is possibly TRBD1 (5 bases). CDR1 is SGHDT and CDR2 is YYEEEE in the germline V gene. CDR3 length: 13 residues. V was shortened by 4 bases and J by 3 bases, with 5 bases between the two germline ends. The DNA for the CDR3 is TGTGCCAGCAGCAGGGGTGGGGCCAACGTCCTGACTTTC. It translates to CASSRGGANVLTF.

The chain has TRBV3-1 (or the pseudogene TRBV3-2) and TRBJ2-2, with 8 bases aligning to TRBD2. There are 14 residues in the CDR3. Germline-derived CDR1 and CDR2 are LGHDT and YNNKEL (reference sequence). The trim removed 4 bases at V and 4 bases at J, leaving 2 bases unmatched. The CDR3 loop reads CASSPGGGTGELFF. The CDR3 nucleotides are TGTGCCAGCAGCCCGGGGGGGGGCACCGGGGAGCTGTTTTTT.

The V call is TRBV11-2, the J call TRBJ1-1; D is undetermined. Germline V gives CDR1 SGHAT, CDR2 FQNNGV. The CDR3 length is 13 residues. The germline V and J ends were trimmed by 2 bases and 4 bases, with 8 bases remaining between them. The CDR3 spells CASSLSRGTEAFF. For the CDR3, the DNA is TGTGCCAGCAGCTTAAGCCGGGGCACTGAAGCTTTCTTT.

In its sample, this clone was seen once. The V and J genes are TRBV7-8 and TRBJ1-2; D not certain. V lost 4 bases to trimming and J lost 0 bases, with 12 bases between them. Germline lookup yields CDR1 SGHVS and CDR2 FQNEAQ. CDR3 size: 15 residues. CDR3 region: CASSSWEQTNYGYTF. The CDR3 nucleotides are TGTGCCAGCAGCTCGTGGGAGCAGACTAACTATGGCTACACCTTC.

This rearrangement joins TRBV5-4 to TRBJ2-1; D call uncertain. V dropped 1 base and J dropped 0 bases, with 5 bases sitting between them. Per germline, CDR1 SGHNT and CDR2 YYREEE (reference sequence). The CDR3 loop spans 14 amino acids. CDR3 protein: CASSLTGSYNEQFF. CDR3 coding DNA: TGTGCCAGCAGCTTGACGGGCTCCTACAATGAGCAGTTCTTC.

This clone came up a few times. The V gene is TRBV9, the J gene TRBJ1-1; no firm D call. CDR3 length: 13 amino acids. Looked up from germline, CDR1 is SGDLS and CDR2 is YYNGEE. V was clipped by 4 bases and J by 5 bases, with 12 bases between them. CDR3 sequence (DNA): TGTGCCAGCAGCCCCGGGGTATGGACTGAAGCTTTCTTT. Its protein is CASSPGVWTEAFF.

The CDR3 spells CASSLSSGGLPGELFF. The CDR3 DNA sequence: TGTGCCAGTAGTTTATCTAGCGGGGGTTTGCCCGGGGAGCTGTTTTTT. J is TRBJ2-2 and V is TRBV19; 10 bases agree with TRBD2. J lost 6 bases, V lost 5 bases, and 9 bases had no gene match. The CDR3 totals 16 residues. Per the germline V gene, CDR1 is LNHDA and CDR2 is SQIVND (reference sequence).

V is TRBV6-1 and J is TRBJ1-2, with a weak D call TRBD1 (6 bases). V was pared by 1 base and J by 0 bases, with 21 bases between. CDR3 length: 19 amino acids. Germline V gives CDR1 MNHNS, CDR2 SASEGT. CDR3 nucleotides: TGTGCCAGCAGTGAAGTGGGTGACAGGAAATTATTAGCTAACTATGGCTACACCTTC. Translating gives CASSEVGDRKLLANYGYTF.

The chain uses TRBV11-2 and TRBJ2-2; tentatively, D is TRBD2 (5 bases). This CDR3 spans 13 amino acids. V was trimmed by 8 bases and J by 6 bases, leaving 13 bases between them. CDR1 and CDR2 from the germline V gene are SGHAT and FQNNGV. The CDR3 region is CASGSSLPGELFF. In nucleotides, the CDR3 is TGTGCCAGCGGGAGCTCTCTTCCCGGGGAGCTGTTTTTT.

There are a few counts of this clone. This rearrangement joins TRBV7-2 to TRBJ1-5; TRBD1 aligns across 8 bases. In germline, CDR1 is SGHTA, CDR2 FQGNSA. V lost 6 bases, J lost 3 bases, and 7 bases stayed unmatched. The CDR3 loop spans 15 amino acids. The CDR3 spells CASSPGTGNNQPQHF. DNA of the CDR3: TGTGCCAGCAGTCCCGGGACAGGCAACAATCAGCCCCAGCATTTT.

This CDR3 is CASGQKVTGELFF. DNA of the CDR3: TGTGCCAGCGGACAGAAAGTAACCGGGGAGCTGTTTTTT. The chain couples TRBV25-1 to TRBJ2-2; D is perhaps TRBD1 (6 bases). Germline-derived CDR1 and CDR2 are MGHDK and SYGVNS. Deletions cut 8 bases from V and 5 bases from J, with 12 bases between. The CDR3 is 13 residues long. Filled out from reference TRBV25-1 and TRBJ2-2, the complete variable domain reads EADIYQTPRYLVIGTGKKITLECSQTMGHDKMYWYQQDPGMELHLIHYSYGVNSTEKGDLSSESTVSRIRTEHFPLTLESARPSHTSQYLCASGQKVTGELFFGEGSRLTVL.

The chain joins TRBV12-3 or TRBV12-4 to TRBJ2-7, with D possibly TRBD2 on 5 matching bases. The CDR3 loop spans 12 amino acids. The ends were cut back, 8 bases at V and 6 bases at J, with 14 bases in the middle. CDR3 nucleotide sequence: TGTGCCAGCTCCCGGGGTCTTGCCGAGCAGTACTTC. It encodes CASSRGLAEQYF.

This clone was detected once. V usage is TRBV7-9 and J usage is TRBJ2-3; 8 bases match TRBD2. Losses at the gene ends were 1 base for V and 4 bases for J; bases not matched to a gene: 10. CDR1 and CDR2 (germline): SEHNR, FQNEAQ (reference sequence). There are 17 residues in the CDR3. In nucleotides, the CDR3 is TGTGCCAGCAGCTTAGGGGCCGGGGGGGCAGGGTCAGATACGCAGTATTTT. This translates into CASSLGAGGAGSDTQYF.